These T cell receptor beta chains were read from a single sample in a study of shared clonotypes between healthy human individuals. The data were produced by immunoSEQ multiplex PCR, yet TCRdb's version contains in-frame clones alone and is incomplete. The sample has hundreds of thousands of clones, around 93% seen once; the top ten hold approximately 25%. Sequencing was carried out using naive CD8+ T cells sorted from blood. These receptors came from a man younger than 40 in good health. Each CDR3 is given with its conserved first and last residue. Size values are once, few and many counts, or a class for expanded clones, and some rows have none.

>.|TRBV28|TRBJ1-5
CASSLVIRGSDQPQHF
>.|TRBV7-9|TRBJ2-3
CASSPLSPGGRTDTQYF
>.|TRBV29-1|TRBJ2-1
CSVEGRGSSYNEQFF
>.|TRBV18|TRBJ1-4
CASSPGTVNEKLFF
>once|TRBV15|TRBJ2-1
CATSRDPTTSSGSYNEQFF
>.|TRBV5-5|TRBJ2-7
CASSLTSGPYYEQYF
>.|TRBV19|TRBJ1-2
CASSIPGGQPIDGYTF
>.|TRBV7-6|TRBJ2-1
CASSSIRTVTYNEQFF
>.|TRBV27|TRBJ1-5
CASSSGMGYQPQHF
>.|TRBV7-9|TRBJ2-3
CASRTSGSPDTQYF
>.|TRBV5-1|TRBJ2-5
CASSFELGWTRETQYF
>.|TRBV19|TRBJ2-7
CASSMGGGYEQYF
>.|TRBV11-2|TRBJ2-7
CASSLDLTDSYEQYF
>.|TRBV7-8|TRBJ1-2
CASSLGRGGGIYGYTF
>.|TRBV10-3|TRBJ2-5
CAISVTGGGKETQYF
>.|TRBV4-3|TRBJ2-2
CASSHRLWNTGELFF
>.|TRBV7-9|TRBJ2-1
CASSYAHLPGTLNEQFF
>.|TRBV7-4|TRBJ2-7
CASSLSRGRGAEQYF
>.|TRBV7-6|TRBJ1-5
CASSSTDQPQHF
>once|TRBV27|TRBJ2-1
CASSSLGYSNHNEQFF
>.|TRBV11-2|TRBJ2-1
CASSIRGDSYNEQFF
>.|TRBV6-7|TRBJ2-2
CASSYRGTSGHLCANTGELFF
>once|TRBV28|TRBJ2-7
CASTEGLPYEQYF
>.|TRBV7-8|TRBJ1-2
CASTSSGTGGRYTF
>.|TRBV27|TRBJ1-1
CASSLSANTEAFF
>.|TRBV7-9|TRBJ2-1
CASSFRLDLSYNEQFF
>.|TRBV5-5|TRBJ2-7
CASSFSGTSRYEQYF
>.|TRBV10-1|TRBJ2-1
CASSANLAGHSYNEQFF
>.|TRBV28|TRBJ2-7
CASSLAVRGEQYF
>.|TRBV28|TRBJ1-1
CASSLHAGALNTEAFF
>.|TRBV11-2|TRBJ2-5
CASSLGTGSLETQYF
>once|TRBV20-1|TRBJ2-5
CSAWSRETQYF
>.|TRBV28|TRBJ2-3
CASSALAGDLTDTQYF
>.|TRBV5-5|TRBJ1-1
CASSVPGQTMNTEAFF
>.|TRBV5-1|TRBJ2-7
CASSDPPAASYEQYF
>.|TRBV27|TRBJ2-1
CASRRTAGGVNEQFF
>.|TRBV7-8|TRBJ2-1
CASSLVSGIPRDEQFF
>.|TRBV27|TRBJ2-7
CASSLSQGKSYEQYF
>once|TRBV27|TRBJ2-6
CASSSGTFGANVLTF
>.|TRBV28|TRBJ2-1
CASSSLTGDEQFF
>.|TRBV28|TRBJ2-1
CASSFRPDNEQFF
>once|TRBV27|TRBJ2-1
CASSLTPGQAFNEQFF
>few|TRBV19|TRBJ1-2
CASSIAQIYGYTF
>.|TRBV15|TRBJ2-1
CATSRASGSANEQFF
>.|TRBV6-6|TRBJ1-1
CASTPAGGIDTEAFF
>.|TRBV6-6|TRBJ1-4
CASSYSRGRDEKLFF
>.|TRBV14|TRBJ2-5
CASSQDRLVGREETQYF
>.|TRBV4-1|TRBJ2-7
CASSQDGGTPLYEQYF
>.|TRBV5-1|TRBJ2-2
CASSPWTSGSTGELFF
>.|TRBV11-2|TRBJ2-1
CASSPPIGQPYNEQFF
>.|TRBV18|TRBJ2-5
CASSPTGPQETQYF